The 4 T cell receptor beta chains below were found in one sample sequenced in a study of cytomegalovirus exposure and HLA in healthy donors. PCR amplification relied on 60 Vbeta primers (plus 13 Jbeta primers). The table came from immunoSEQ multiplex PCR; TCRdb's copy has only in-frame clones and leaves some out. This sample has about 110,000 clones, with approximately 79% found just once. The material sequenced was PBMCs. These receptor sequences come from a man aged 55 to 70 in good health and CMV-seronegative.

The chain is built from TRBV6-5 and TRBJ1-3, with D hard to call. Trimming cost V 6 bases and J 0 bases, with 9 bases left between them. Germline V gene data show CDR1 as MNHEY and CDR2 as SVGAGI. The CDR3 loop spans 14 amino acids. CDR3 amino acids: CASRQGGSGNTIYF. The CDR3 DNA reads TGTGCCAGCAGGCAAGGAGGCTCTGGAAACACCATATATTTT.

This clone is a singleton in its sample. The chain uses TRBV28 and TRBJ2-3; 8 nucleotides agree with TRBD2. Unmatched junction bases numbered 12, after V lost 4 bases and J lost 6 bases. CDR3 size: 16 residues. Germline CDR1 is MDHEN and CDR2 is SYDVKM. CDR3 sequence: CASSSPAGVSRDTQYF. In DNA, the CDR3 is TGTGCCAGCAGTTCGCCAGCGGGGGTATCCCGGGATACGCAGTATTTT.

The gene calls are TRBV10-3 and TRBJ1-1, with D hard to call. V lost 3 bases, J lost 1 base, and 9 bases lay in between. There are 14 residues in the CDR3. Germline CDR1 ENHRY, CDR2 SYGVKD. In nucleotides, the CDR3 is TGTGCCATCAGTGATGCGACAACGAACACTGAAGCTTTCTTT. It yields the protein CAISDATTNTEAFF.

V usage is TRBV5-1 and J usage is TRBJ2-2; D is unclear. This CDR3 is built from 16 residues. The germline V gene encodes CDR1 SGHRS and CDR2 YFSETQ. Deletions cut 0 bases from V and 1 base from J, with 10 bases between. The CDR3 nucleotides are TGCGCCAGCAGCTTGGGGGCAGTCAGGAACACCGGGGAGCTGTTTTTT. It specifies CASSLGAVRNTGELFF.